The 2 T cell receptor beta chains below were found in one sample sequenced in a study of control samples from healthy donors and cancer patients. TCRdb keeps only in-frame clones here, not all; method: immunoSEQ multiplex PCR. The table records around 130,000 clones, roughly 84% of them present only once. The material sequenced was blood. The origin of the receptors is a man aged 50 to 60 in good health.

The genes are TRBV4-1 and TRBJ2-3; D unresolved. CDR3 size: 16 residues. Germline CDR1 and CDR2: MGHRA and YSYEKL. V was pared by 1 base and J by 0 bases, with 11 bases between. DNA of the CDR3: TGCGCCAGCAGCCAAGGCAAGCTAACTAGCACAGATACGCAGTATTTT. Protein product: CASSQGKLTSTDTQYF.

There are a few counts of this clone. The chain couples TRBV15 to TRBJ2-7; no reliable D call. Trimming shortened V by 3 bases and J by 4 bases, and 10 bases separated the two germline ends. CDR1 is LNHNV and CDR2 is YYDKDF in the germline V gene (reference sequence). The CDR3 has 13 amino acids. The CDR3 region is CATSSQLQYEQYF. The CDR3 coding sequence is TGTGCCACCAGCAGCCAACTACAGTACGAGCAGTACTTC. The entire variable domain, with the rest obtained from reference TRBV15 and TRBJ2-7, is as follows: DAMVIQNPRYQVTQFGKPVTLSCSQTLNHNVMYWYQQKSSQAPKLLFHYYDKDFNNEADTPDNFQSRRPNTSFCFLDIRSPGLGDTAMYLCATSSQLQYEQYFGPGTRLTVT.